Included here is one T cell receptor beta chain sequence, with context. This clone turned up a few times. Its antigen is currently not known. No much larger clone is present one base from it, and per-base qualities are unavailable. From cysteine to phenylalanine, the CDR3 is 17 amino acids long. Of the read, only the CDR3 DNA is kept; its 51 bases are in frame from base 1. These data originate in a study of cytomegalovirus exposure and HLA in healthy donors (dated by TCRdb to the late 2010s). A note on the overall study: In an earlier analysis of 587 of the donors, 250 to 350 Gb of sequence data and about 110 million unique TCR beta sequences from roughly 180 million T cells were reported. Approximately 310 gigabases of sequencing data and approximately 80 million unique TCR sequences were included in an early release covering several hundred HLA-typed donors. Of the 398 genotyped donors, 81% fell in the genetic ancestry cluster associated with self-reported Caucasian donors. The study aimed to test whether cataloging public T cell receptors could reveal signatures of past pathogen exposure. Using immunosequencing, the study profiled T cell repertoires from fewer than 850 subjects and related those repertoires to cytomegalovirus serostatus. Along with the roughly 710-subject first cohort, a separate validation cohort of around 120 different subjects was used. High-throughput TCR immunosequencing, statistical association of individual TCRs with disease status, and machine learning were combined to predict cytomegalovirus infection status. To study patterns of TCR occurrence, a later analysis re-analyzed previously published TCR beta repertoires from around 660 donors and added high-resolution HLA genotyping. Rather than drawing on any new phenotypic data, the later analysis identified candidate immune exposures from TCR beta sequences and the way those sequences occurred across donors. To decide whether each TCR beta V gene segment behaved as functional or pseudogenic, an earlier analysis of approximately 590 of the donors relied on high-throughput TCR beta sequencing. Alongside the repertoire data, information on donor age, sex, ethnicity and CMV serostatus was compiled. A later genetic analysis used genome-wide SNP genotypes for about 60% of the roughly 670 donors, treating that subset as a discovery cohort. All discovery cohort repertoires had been generated on a single sequencing platform. Both class I and class II loci were covered by HLA typing, at four-digit resolution. Typing coverage differed by locus: A, B, C, DRB1 and DQB1 were typed in roughly 620-630 donors, DQA1 in roughly 500, DPA1 in nearly 610, and DPB1 in just under 490. Four to six DR-DQ haplotypes were handled as single units for association and clustering because linkage in the cohort was strong. Across 398 genotyped donors of the cohort, an average of about 240,000 unique TCR beta nucleotide sequences per donor were sequenced, and roughly a sixth of those sequences were non-productive. The paper as a whole reports these results and caveats: HLA typing was unavailable for some donors at each locus, so association tests used only the typed subset. Because counts were too low, some 17 rarely observed V segments, including chromosome 9 orphons, were excluded from the earlier analysis of 587 of the donors. A group of highly shared sequence variants was considered likely to be a technical artifact of the sequencing pipeline. Three of the identified cytomegalovirus-associated TCR beta chains were confirmed in vitro to be specific for cytomegalovirus antigens. Specific HLA alleles were associated with about 17,000 TCR beta sequences at a false discovery rate of 0.05 in a later analysis. A later genetic analysis reported fewer N-insertions in productive TCRs among donors in an Asian-associated ancestry cluster than the roughly 700-donor mean. In a later analysis, HLA-associated TCR beta chains showed more clonal expansion and lower generation probabilities than non-associated chains that were equally common. Most CMV-associated TCR beta chains appeared to be HLA-restricted in a later analysis, and the HLA associations seemed to be driven largely by CMV exposure. This cohort had only TCR beta chains sequenced, and the lack of alpha or paired-chain data limited which features could be detected. The authors suggested that the approach could potentially be generalized to other disease states and immunological phenotypes. Across donors, most TCR sequences were observed very rarely, whereas some public TCRs were present in many individuals. The only immune exposure information available for the cohort was CMV serostatus. Some IMGT-functional V segments, including TRBV6-2 and TRBV6-3, could not be told apart with the 87-base-pair reads, so those segments were excluded. Several of the top co-occurrence clusters appeared to be linked to parvovirus B19, influenza, CMV and Epstein-Barr virus, according to a later analysis. In an earlier analysis of some 640 of the donors, most TCR beta V segments were observed in productive rearrangements about 87% or about 30% of the time, broadly matching IMGT annotations. Roughly uniform sequencing depth across donors was assumed in presence/absence analyses, although this assumption may not hold. In a later analysis, TCR association rates were found to vary across HLA loci, with the most associated TCRs seen for DRB1 alleles and the fewest for HLA-C alleles. A further reported finding was that TCR beta sequences accurately predicted the HLA-A and HLA-B alleles for most subjects in the first cohort. Linkage disequilibrium might explain the correlated functional status among segregating V segments, but an unknown experimental factor could not be ruled out. A later genetic analysis associated a missense DCLRE1C variant with V-gene and J-gene trimming of TCR beta chains, and an independent cohort replicated the association. The study listed approximately 160 TCR beta chains as associated with cytomegalovirus. In both the original and validation cohorts, the classifier was reported to diagnose cytomegalovirus status with high specificity and sensitivity. Strong co-occurrence of HLA alleles, especially DR and DQ, made assigning TCR associations to individual alleles difficult.

The library was made by the immunoSEQ multiplex PCR assay. For the multiplex PCR, a mixture combining 60 forward primers for TCR Vbeta segments and 13 reverse primers for TCR Jbeta segments was used. The CDR3 region of rearranged TCR beta genes was amplified from genomic DNA with a multiplex PCR assay. The amplified TCR beta libraries were sequenced on the Illumina HiSeq System as 87-base-pair reads. The published analysis was carried out like this. Across the 600 to 700 repertoires, a later analysis counted 80 million or so unique TCR beta chains, some 11 million of which were shared by at least two donors. To remove PCR and sequencing errors, raw reads were error-corrected and collapsed into unique sequences using a nearest-neighbor algorithm that merged closely related sequences. V, D and J gene segments were assigned by aligning CDR3 sequences to IMGT reference sequences. For a sequence to be retained, a match of at least six nucleotides was required to both a V gene segment and a J gene segment. A rearrangement counted as productive if the CDR3 had no stop codons and remained in frame with V and J, and every other rearrangement counted as non-productive. Following IMGT convention, CDR3 was defined as the stretch from the second conserved V-encoded cysteine up to the conserved J-encoded phenylalanine. The earlier analysis of 550 to 650 of the donors excluded any sequence lacking an unambiguous match to a single V gene segment. In an earlier analysis of some 590 of the donors, V segments were called functional above 56.7% productive rearrangements and were called segregating when the between-donor standard deviation exceeded 5%. A statistical classification framework was built for diagnosing cytomegalovirus status from the catalog of TCR beta chain sequences. In a later analysis, TCR nucleotide sequences were compared against IMGT/GENE-DB human TR gene sequences so that V and J genes could be assigned. A later analysis assigned CDR3 sequences and most-parsimonious VDJ recombination scenarios with the TCRdist pipeline. In a later analysis, every TCR beta chain was defined by the combination of its CDR3 amino acid sequence and its V-gene family, and reads without a unique V-gene family were dropped. In a later analysis, around 600 highly shared, low-generation-probability nucleotide sequences were removed to address suspected cross-contamination and a sequencing artifact. For each public chain, a later analysis derived a clonal expansion index from normalized ranks of inferred template counts within each repertoire. A later analysis computed generation probabilities with a VDJ recombination model fitted to out-of-frame rearrangements, and checked the results against IGoR. In a later analysis, TCR-TCR, TCR-HLA and TCR-CMV co-occurrence was scored with hypergeometric tests, and a repertoire-size bias correction was applied to TCR pairs. A later analysis estimated false discovery rates by permuting HLA or CMV assignments 20 times. In a later analysis, co-occurring TCRs were grouped using DBSCAN, and TCRdist sequence similarity was added for clustering within HLA-allele-positive subsets. Repertoires with fewer than 30,000 or more than 120,000 public chains were left out of co-occurrence clustering, as were four to six repertoires with anomalous nucleotide sharing. Sourced from immuneACCESS, this table was stored by TCRdb with only in-frame sequences that have V and J called. A share of the clones is absent; for the studies checked, an unresolved V gene accounts for under half, and the remainder has no known explanation. From that table come the V and J calls and clone size; the DNA was used to work out D and trimming. This sample lists 180,000 or so clones; approximately 84% were detected once. The ten largest clonotypes hold around 1.4% of the sample.

The cohort comprised around 690 healthy bone marrow donors. Cohort members were all nominally healthy when sampled, although unrecorded immune exposures were likely present. The donor tested CMV seropositive and was one of the 289 seropositive cohort members. A peripheral blood sample was collected from each donor, and TCR beta sequencing was performed on peripheral blood mononuclear cells. Genomic DNA extraction from the blood cell samples was performed with the Qiagen DNeasy Blood Extraction Kit. The chain was built from TRBV21-1 and TRBJ2-2; whether TRBD2, the table's D call, matches the DNA was not checked. TRBV21-1 is a pseudogene. Sequencing input: PBMCs. This TCR was sampled from a girl aged 10 to 17 in good health and CMV-seropositive. The DNA is as follows: TGTGCCAGCAGCAAGACCTCTGACGGGACTAGCACCGGGGAGCTGTTTTTT. The encoded protein is CASSKTSDGTSTGELFF.